Below are 21 T cell receptor beta chains sequenced from a single sample in a study of beta chain features in type 1 diabetes. Investigators reverse transcribed all isolated RNA, so they sequenced expressed TCRB transcripts. TCRdb's copy holds only in-frame clones and misses some; the assay was immunoSEQ multiplex PCR. This sample has 640,000 or so clones, with around 15% found just once. Their specific antigens are unknown. Notes on the study in general: TCRB CDR3s from Type 1 diabetes patients were moderately but significantly shorter in all four CD4+ subsets.

Input material: naive CD4+ T cells from blood. These receptors originate from a man aged 18-30 years with type 1 diabetes.

This chain uses TRBV13 with TRBJ1-2; D is possibly TRBD1 (6 bases). Germline values: CDR1 PRHDT, CDR2 FYEKMQ (reference sequence). The ends were cut back, 5 bases at V and 6 bases at J, with 13 bases in the middle. The CDR3 extends over 13 amino acids. The CDR3 DNA reads as TGTGCCAGCAGCCGCCAGGGGACCAATGGCTACACCTTC. The encoded protein is CASSRQGTNGYTF.

The gene calls are TRBV6-5 and TRBJ2-3; D perhaps matches TRBD1 (7 bases). V lost 6 bases, J lost 5 bases, and 18 bases lay in between. Germline CDR1 and CDR2: MNHEY and SVGAGI. The CDR3 runs to 15 residues. The CDR3 reads CASSQGGSRGDTQYF. The CDR3 DNA is TGTGCCAGCAGCCAGGGGGGATCTCGGGGAGATACGCAGTATTTT.

Only a few counts were recorded for this clone. The chain combines TRBV5-6 with TRBJ2-1; TRBD2 matches at 7 bases. Germline V lookup: CDR1 SGHDT, CDR2 YYEEEE. This CDR3 has 13 residues. Trimming at V came to 2 bases and at J to 7 bases, leaving 3 bases not matched to a gene. The DNA of the CDR3 is TGTGCCAGCAGCTTTAGGGGAGGGAATGAGCAGTTCTTC. Its translation is CASSFRGGNEQFF.

The chain has TRBV7-8 and TRBJ2-6; D unresolved. The CDR3 sequence is 15 residues long. Looked up from germline, CDR1 is SGHVS and CDR2 is FQNEAQ. Trimming took 5 bases from V and 2 from J, leaving 10 bases between them. The CDR3 here is CASSPGLPGANVLTF. Here the CDR3 DNA reads TGTGCCAGCAGCCCCGGCCTCCCTGGGGCCAACGTCCTGACTTTC.

The chain joins TRBV9 to TRBJ2-1; the match to TRBD1 covers 9 bases. Germline V gives CDR1 SGDLS, CDR2 YYNGEE. The V gene end was trimmed by 4 bases and the J gene end by 4 bases; junction bases not matched to a gene: 21. This CDR3 region has 20 residues. CDR3 amino acids: CASSTRRAVTGTGSYNEQFF. DNA of the CDR3: TGTGCCAGCAGCACCCGCCGGGCCGTCACCGGGACAGGGTCATACAATGAGCAGTTCTTC.

The table lists this clone with a few counts. The chain uses TRBV11-2 and TRBJ1-1; D gene ambiguous. The CDR3 is 15 amino acids. The germline V gene encodes CDR1 SGHAT and CDR2 FQNNGV. In DNA form, the CDR3 reads TGTGCTGCCCGCGATGTTCTTCGGGTAAACACTGAAGCTTTCTTT. Translated, it gives CAARDVLRVNTEAFF. Full variable domain (outside the CDR3, taken from reference TRBV11-2 and TRBJ1-1): EAGVAQSPRYKIIEKRQSVAFWCNPISGHATLYWYQQILGQGPKLLIQFQNNGVVDDSQLPKDRFSAERLKGVDSTLKIQPAKLEDSAVYLCAARDVLRVNTEAFFGQGTRLTVV.

This clone appeared a few times. V is TRBV28 and J is TRBJ1-4; tentative D call: TRBD1 (5 bases). From germline, CDR1 is MDHEN and CDR2 SYDVKM. CDR3 length: 14 amino acids. The V and J ends lost 2 bases and 7 bases respectively, with 11 bases between them. In DNA form, the CDR3 reads TGTGCCAGCAGTTTAGACAGTGGACTTGAAAAACTGTTTTTT. Protein product: CASSLDSGLEKLFF.

In this sample, this clone turned up a few times. The chain recombines TRBV27 with TRBJ2-1; 7 bases align to TRBD1. J lost 7 bases, V lost 3 bases, and 12 bases had no gene match. The CDR3 sequence is 16 residues long. Germline V gene sequence: CDR1 MNHEY, CDR2 SMNVEV (reference sequence). This chain's CDR3 is CASSFLPQGLKNEQFF. The CDR3 nucleotides are TGTGCCAGCAGTTTCCTCCCACAGGGGTTAAAGAATGAGCAGTTCTTC.

This clone was counted only a few times. This chain links TRBV13 with TRBJ2-7; tentative D call: TRBD1 (6 bases). The ends were cut back, 1 base at V and 2 bases at J, with 12 bases in the middle. Germline CDR1 is PRHDT and CDR2 is FYEKMQ (reference sequence). The CDR3 extends over 15 amino acids. CDR3 region: CASSLEGRGTYEQYF. The CDR3 nucleotides read TGTGCCAGCAGCTTAGAAGGCAGGGGAACCTACGAGCAGTACTTC. Drawing the rest from reference TRBV13 and TRBJ2-7, the complete variable domain is AAGVIQSPRHLIKEKRETATLKCYPIPRHDTVYWYQQGPGQDPQFLISFYEKMQSDKGSIPDRFSAQQFSDYHSELNMSSLELGDSALYFCASSLEGRGTYEQYFGPGTRLTVT.

This clone was seen more than once but under ten times. The chain has TRBV28 and TRBJ2-7, with TRBD1 matching over 7 bases. Looked up from germline, CDR1 is MDHEN and CDR2 is SYDVKM. This CDR3 is built from 13 residues. Trimming at V came to 3 bases and at J to 3 bases, leaving 2 bases not matched to a gene. This CDR3 reads CASSFRDSYEQYF. DNA of the CDR3: TGTGCCAGCAGTTTTAGGGACAGCTACGAGCAGTACTTC.

The rearrangement joins TRBV25-1 to TRBJ1-1; no clear D gene. The CDR3 consists of 12 residues. The V end was cut by 4 bases, the J end by 1 base, with 4 bases between. CDR1 and CDR2 (germline): MGHDK, SYGVNS. The CDR3 loop reads CASSGGNTEAFF. CDR3 nucleotides: TGTGCCAGCAGTGGGGGGAACACTGAAGCTTTCTTT.

This rearrangement joins TRBV6-6 to TRBJ2-7, with a weak D call TRBD2 (6 bases). The CDR3 has 14 residues. Germline CDR1 reads MNHNY; CDR2 reads SVGAGI (reference sequence). V dropped 2 bases and J dropped 6 bases, with 14 bases sitting between them. Here the CDR3 DNA reads TGTGCCAGCAGTTACGTCAGGCAAGCGGGCGAGCAGTACTTC. Protein sequence: CASSYVRQAGEQYF.

This clone has only a few counts. In nucleotides, the CDR3 is TGTGCCAGTAGTATGAGGGCTACCTATGGCTACACCTTC. This encodes CASSMRATYGYTF. This chain links TRBV19 with TRBJ1-2; no definite D call. Germline V gene data show CDR1 as LNHDA and CDR2 as SQIVND (reference sequence). The CDR3 sequence is 13 residues long. The V end was cut by 3 bases, the J end by 4 bases, with 9 bases between.

The rearrangement uses TRBV15 and TRBJ1-3; D not resolved. The CDR3 loop spans 14 amino acids. The germline V gene has CDR1 LNHNV and CDR2 YYDKDF (reference sequence). Trimming removed 1 base from V and 0 bases from J, with 4 bases in between. The CDR3 coding sequence is TGTGCCACCAGCAGAGTTGGCTCTGGAAACACCATATATTTT. Translation: CATSRVGSGNTIYF.

This sequence joins TRBV5-1 and TRBJ2-7, with D perhaps TRBD1 (5 bases). Trimming took off 4 bases at V and 2 bases at J, with 16 bases between the two ends. The V gene's germline CDR1 is SGHRS and CDR2 YFSETQ. This CDR3 spans 15 amino acids. Here the CDR3 DNA reads TGCGCCAGCAGCCAAGGGGCCGAGGCCACCTACGAGCAGTACTTC. This sequence encodes CASSQGAEATYEQYF.

Comment on this clone: The sample has other DNA sequences that encode this CDR3 too. The J gene is TRBJ2-7, the V gene TRBV25-1; D remains unclear. The CDR3 covers 11 residues. V gave up 1 base and J gave up 3 bases, with 1 base separating them. CDR1 is MGHDK, CDR2 SYGVNS, per germline. The CDR3 bases are TGTGCCAGCAGTGAATTCTACGAGCAGTACTTC. It codes for CASSEFYEQYF.

This sequence joins TRBV7-6 and TRBJ2-7, with TRBD2 identical over 9 bases. V dropped 1 base and J dropped 1; count of bases not matched to a gene: 8. Per the germline V gene, CDR1 is SGHVS and CDR2 is FNYEAQ. CDR3 length equals 17 residues. The chain's CDR3 is CASSLEASGADSYEQYF. CDR3 coding DNA: TGTGCCAGCAGCTTAGAGGCTAGCGGGGCGGATTCCTACGAGCAGTACTTC.

The rearrangement joins TRBV5-1 to TRBJ2-6; D gene ambiguous. This CDR3 spans 16 amino acids. V shed 4 bases and J shed 1 base, with 12 bases lying between them. Germline CDR1 SGHRS, CDR2 YFSETQ. CDR3 DNA sequence: TGCGCCAGCAGCGCGGCGAGAGATTCTGGGGCCAACGTCCTGACTTTC. Its protein product is CASSAARDSGANVLTF.

The chain joins TRBV18 to TRBJ1-6, with 7 bases fitting TRBD1. CDR1 is KGHSH, CDR2 LQKENI, per germline. The CDR3 is 15 amino acids. With 6 bases clipped from V and 6 bases from J, the junction kept 8 bases outside the gene matches. The CDR3 spells CASSPNRDSNSPLHF. The CDR3 DNA is TGTGCCAGCTCGCCCAACCGGGACAGTAATTCACCCCTCCACTTT.

This clone has just a few counts. This chain uses TRBV6-5 with TRBJ2-3; D remains ambiguous. This CDR3 has 14 amino acids. Trimming took off 4 bases at V and 2 bases at J, with 10 bases between the two ends. Germline V gene sequence: CDR1 MNHEY, CDR2 SVGAGI. The CDR3 DNA is TGTGCCAGCAGTTCCTGGCGTCACACAGATACGCAGTATTTT. This gives the protein CASSSWRHTDTQYF.

This chain links TRBV10-3 with TRBJ2-7; D is possibly TRBD1 (6 bases). Germline V CDR1 and CDR2: ENHRY, SYGVKD. The CDR3 has 13 residues. Trimming stripped 10 bases from V and 3 bases from J, with 16 bases between. CDR3 loop: CATLRQENYEQYF. The CDR3 nucleotides are TGTGCCACCCTTAGACAGGAAAACTACGAGCAGTACTTC.